This TCR beta chain appears in the sequencing data of a study of CD8 T cells in Susac syndrome (dated by TCRdb to about 2019). Regarding the complete study: Whether CD8+ T cell activation and differentiation in Susac syndrome was antigen driven was tested using repertoire sequencing.

V is cut by 3 bases and J by 0 bases, and the space between the germline ends is 11 bases. Including cysteine and phenylalanine, the CDR3 has 15 amino acids. Only the CDR3 portion is preserved as DNA: 45 bases, with reading frame beginning at the first base. From the germline V gene (reference sequence), CDR1 is SGHNT and CDR2 is YYREEE. Here is what the overall study found, with its caveats: The study acknowledged that relatively few individuals were included in the TCR sequencing and HLA analysis.

As concerns this clonotype: Its cognate antigen has yet to be identified. No base qualities exist here, and no much larger clone lies one base off it.

High-throughput TCR beta sequencing profiled peripheral blood CD8+ and CD4+ T cells from healthy donors, Susac syndrome patients and multiple sclerosis patients. Healthy donors were age- and sex-matched controls. Bulk CD8+ and CD4+ T cells were purified by magnetic negative isolation, while CD8+ TEMRA cells were enriched using FACS. Blood was drawn into EDTA tubes, processed within 24 hours, and PBMCs were isolated by density gradient centrifugation. PBMCs intended for TCR sequencing were cryopreserved in liquid nitrogen and thawed later in a water bath at 37 degrees C. The sorted or isolated CD4+, CD8+ and CD8+ TEMRA cells reached a purity of at least 90%. RNA was extracted with the RNeasy kit and 0.5 to 1 ug was reverse transcribed using random hexamers. TCR beta CDR3 regions were amplified with the immunoSEQ multiplex PCR assay covering 54 Vbeta and 13 Jbeta segments. PCR amplification bias was corrected using a synthetic template baseline for primer optimization and computational correction. As for the authors' bioinformatics: Only productive sequences were kept, with reads annotated to V, D and J genes according to IMGT and analyzed in immunoSEQ Analyzer. Clonality was computed as one minus Shannon entropy normalized by log2 of the number of productive unique sequences. For each patient and control, public and private clones were evaluated within the 100 most prevalent clones. A clone was defined as Susac-specific if it was absent from the healthy and MS cohorts, from 950 to 1,300 published viral clones and from other ImmuneACCESS disease sequences. The raw public data were reprocessed by TCRdb itself: fastp quality trimming at Q25, MiXCR clonotype calling, in-frame beta chains only. Rows are combined by CDR3 protein, so each entry shows the most common genes and DNA. None of the V and J calls come from the authors' own analysis; TCRdb made them. Across this sample there are around 170,000 distinct CDR3 sequences, with approximately 90% seen only once. The ten largest make up approximately 0.073% of the sample.

This sequence originates from a human donor in good health. The sequencing sample was made of CD4+ T cells from PBMCs. The V and J genes are TRBV5-4 and TRBJ2-3; the D gene remains uncertain. CDR3 region: CASSSAASSTDTQYF. The DNA sequence is given as TGTGCCAGCAGCTCGGCGGCCTCTAGCACAGATACGCAGTATTTT.